This TCR beta chain emerged from a study of T-cell memory formation after mild COVID-19. Constant-segment primers served in 5'RACE that generated TCR alpha and TCR beta cDNA libraries bearing sample barcodes and UMIs. MiXCR, applied by TCRdb to the 5' RACE reads, yields one record per CDR3 protein. This sample yields about 290,000 distinct CDR3 sequences, of which approximately 15% are seen a single time; more than 20% belongs to the top ten. This clonotype has more than one count but fewer than ten. Its matching antigen is unknown. Whole-study findings and limits: Second-wave clones with a day 37 peak had unconfirmed SARS-CoV-2 specificity. Memory sampled before infection contained some responding clones, suggesting cross-reactive memory joined.

V shed 4 bases, J shed 6 bases, and the junction held 6 bases outside the gene matches. Germline assignment: CDR1 SGHRS and CDR2 YFSETQ. The CDR3 covers 13 residues. Sequenced input: PBMCs or a T cell subset sorted from them (not recorded which). The receptor was isolated from a man aged 18-30 years who had mild COVID-19 (a few samples of this study predate the infection). Cell type and time point are not known. The chain carries TRBV5-1 and TRBJ1-2, with TRBD1 matching 7 bases. The CDR3, as DNA: TGCGCCAGCAGCGCCGAGGGGGCCCATGGCTACACCTTC. The encoded protein is CASSAEGAHGYTF. Full variable domain (rest looked up from reference TRBV5-1 and TRBJ1-2): KAGVTQTPRYLIKTRGQQVTLSCSPISGHRSVSWYQQTPGQGLQFLFEYFSETQRNKGNFPGRFSGRQFSNSRSEMNVSTLELGDSALYLCASSAEGAHGYTFGSGTRLTVV.